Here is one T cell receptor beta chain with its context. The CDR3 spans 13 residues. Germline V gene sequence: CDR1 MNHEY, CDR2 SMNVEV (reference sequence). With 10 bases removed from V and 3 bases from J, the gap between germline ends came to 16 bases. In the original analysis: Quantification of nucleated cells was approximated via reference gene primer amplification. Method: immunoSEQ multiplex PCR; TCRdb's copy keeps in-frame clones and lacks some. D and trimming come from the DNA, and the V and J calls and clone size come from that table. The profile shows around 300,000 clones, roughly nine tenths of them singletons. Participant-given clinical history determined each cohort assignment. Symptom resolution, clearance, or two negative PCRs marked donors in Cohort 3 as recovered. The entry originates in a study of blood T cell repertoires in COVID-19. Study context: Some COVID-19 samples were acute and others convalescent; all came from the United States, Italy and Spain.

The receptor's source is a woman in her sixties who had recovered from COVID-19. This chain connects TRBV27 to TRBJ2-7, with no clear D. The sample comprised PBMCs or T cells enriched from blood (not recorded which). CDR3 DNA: TGTGCCACGGCGAGAGGCCGCTACTACGAGCAGTACTTC. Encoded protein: CATARGRYYEQYF.